The clone carrying this T cell receptor (beta chain) was recorded once. The source of the sample is a study of T cells in localized non-small cell lung cancer. Sequencing was performed with immunoSEQ multiplex PCR; in TCRdb, only in-frame clones are kept and a portion is missing. Of around 26,000 clones detected, about 92% appear once; the ten largest clones hold 0.9% to 1.2%. Trimming cost V 4 bases and J 10 bases, with 21 bases left between them. The CDR3 is 15 amino acids. From germline, CDR1 is SGHKS and CDR2 YYEKEE (reference sequence). Here the sequenced sample was peripheral blood, taken before any cancer treatment. The source of this sequence is a woman between 35 and 70 years old with stage I lung adenocarcinoma. V gene TRBV5-5 combines with J gene TRBJ1-5, with D perhaps TRBD1 (5 bases). The CDR3 sequence is CASSITLDSRVPQHF. CDR3 nucleotides: TGTGCCAGCAGCATAACTCTTGACAGTCGGGTACCCCAGCATTTT. Full variable domain (missing parts from reference TRBV5-5 and TRBJ1-5): DAGVTQSPTHLIKTRGQQVTLRCSPISGHKSVSWYQQVLGQGPQFIFQYYEKEERGRGNFPDRFSARQFPNYSSELNVNALLLGDSALYLCASSITLDSRVPQHFGDGTRLSIL.